Each of the 18 T cell receptor beta chains below was sequenced from the same sample in a study of a mutant IDH1 vaccine in newly diagnosed glioma. Time point here: baseline, week 1 (first vaccination visit). Treatment given: pre-vaccination baseline after standard-of-care therapy. TCRdb keeps only in-frame clones here, not all; method: immunoSEQ multiplex PCR. The data hold some 60,000 clones, with about 91% observed a single time. The source material was PBMCs, sampled from a glioma patient treated with radiotherapy, temozolomide or both. These receptors were collected from a man aged 50-60 years with glioma.

The chain recombines TRBV9 with TRBJ1-2; 8 nucleotides agree with TRBD1. With V trimmed by 1 base and J by 5 bases, 4 bases remained unmatched. Germline values: CDR1 SGDLS, CDR2 YYNGEE. This CDR3 has 14 amino acids. Here the CDR3 DNA reads TGTGCCAGCAGCGTACAGGGGGCTGGGTATGGCTACACCTTC. Protein: CASSVQGAGYGYTF.

V and J are TRBV6-5 and TRBJ1-5, with unresolved D. V was trimmed by 5 bases and J by 5 bases, leaving 10 bases between them. The CDR3 spans 13 residues. CDR1 and CDR2 (germline): MNHEY, SVGAGI. The CDR3 here is CASSRNGDQPQHF. The CDR3 DNA reads as TGTGCCAGCAGTCGAAACGGGGATCAGCCCCAGCATTTT.

The CDR3 region has the DNA TGTGCCAGCAGCTCATTAGGGACGGGCTATGGCTACACCTTC. As protein: CASSSLGTGYGYTF. The rearrangement joins TRBV5-5 to TRBJ1-2, with a tentative D call TRBD1 (5 bases). Trimming left V 3 bases short and J 4 bases short, with 13 bases between. This CDR3 region has 14 residues. The germline V gene encodes CDR1 SGHKS and CDR2 YYEKEE (reference sequence).

This chain links TRBV28 with TRBJ1-1; D uncertain. V was cut by 0 bases and J by 2 bases, with 13 bases left in between. The germline V gene has CDR1 MDHEN and CDR2 SYDVKM. This CDR3 has 16 residues. CDR3 region: CASSLWGSHRNTEAFF. The CDR3 nucleotides read TGTGCCAGCAGTTTATGGGGCAGCCACAGAAACACTGAAGCTTTCTTT.

The V call is TRBV5-4, the J call TRBJ2-3; possible D gene TRBD2, 5 bases. This CDR3 comprises 15 residues. CDR1 and CDR2 (germline): SGHNT, YYREEE (reference sequence). Trimming took 1 base from V and 3 from J, leaving 12 bases between them. This CDR3 reads CASSLNSLATDTQYF. Here the CDR3 DNA reads TGTGCCAGCAGCTTGAATTCCCTAGCAACAGATACGCAGTATTTT.

The chain couples TRBV9 to TRBJ1-1; 9 bases match TRBD1. Germline CDR1 reads SGDLS; CDR2 reads YYNGEE. This CDR3 is built from 13 residues. V dropped 4 bases and J dropped 9; count of bases not matched to a gene: 7. The CDR3 spells CASSPGGQGKAFF. CDR3 DNA: TGTGCCAGCAGCCCTGGCGGACAGGGGAAAGCTTTCTTT.

The V call is TRBV9, the J call TRBJ2-7, with TRBD1 as a possible D gene (5 bases). The CDR3 consists of 16 residues. The V gene's germline CDR1 is SGDLS and CDR2 YYNGEE. Trimming left V 4 bases short and J 2 bases short, with 19 bases between. CDR3 sequence reads: CASSPRGPDTTYEQYF. As DNA, the CDR3 is TGTGCCAGCAGCCCTCGTGGCCCGGACACCACCTACGAGCAGTACTTC.

The V gene is TRBV7-9, the J gene TRBJ1-5, with D unresolved. The V and J ends lost 1 base and 9 bases respectively, with 10 bases between them. Looked up from germline, CDR1 is SEHNR and CDR2 is FQNEAQ (reference sequence). CDR3 size: 13 residues. DNA for the CDR3: TGTGCCAGCAGCTTAGGGGCCCGACTGCCCCAGCATTTT. It specifies CASSLGARLPQHF.

The CDR3 reads CASSSQRSQETQYF. The CDR3 nucleotides read TGTGCCAGCAGCTCTCAACGGAGCCAAGAGACCCAGTACTTC. The genes are TRBV7-2 and TRBJ2-5; D unresolved. Germline V gene data show CDR1 as SGHTA and CDR2 as FQGNSA. This CDR3 has 14 amino acids. V lost 4 bases and J 1 base, leaving 10 bases between the germline ends.

The chain couples TRBV28 to TRBJ1-2; D not certain. CDR1 is MDHEN, CDR2 SYDVKM, per germline. This CDR3 spans 11 amino acids. Deletions cut 5 bases from V and 7 bases from J, with 8 bases between. CDR3 nucleotides: TGTGCCAGCAGTCTCGGACGTGGCTACACCTTC. Amino acid sequence: CASSLGRGYTF.

The chain couples TRBV5-6 to TRBJ2-4; perhaps TRBD1 as D (6 bases). V dropped 2 bases and J dropped 3 bases, with 24 bases sitting between them. The V gene's germline CDR1 is SGHDT and CDR2 YYEEEE. The CDR3 spans 19 residues. The CDR3 region is CASSLGRQGMGIVKNIQYF. The DNA for the CDR3 is TGTGCCAGCAGCTTAGGTAGGCAGGGGATGGGAATTGTCAAAAACATTCAGTACTTC.

This chain joins TRBV5-1 and TRBJ2-1; 8 bases align to TRBD1. The V segment lost 3 bases and the J segment 9 bases; nucleotides outside the gene matches: 11. The V gene's germline CDR1 is SGHRS and CDR2 YFSETQ. The CDR3 has 15 residues. CDR3 in amino acids: CASSSGTGGLSEQFF. In nucleotides, the CDR3 is TGCGCCAGCAGCTCCGGCACAGGGGGTCTAAGTGAGCAGTTCTTC.

The genes are TRBV19 and TRBJ1-1, with 9 nucleotides matching TRBD1. V lost 10 bases to trimming and J lost 5 bases; unmatched junction nucleotides: 17. Germline V gene data show CDR1 as LNHDA and CDR2 as SQIVND (reference sequence). The CDR3 has 16 amino acids. The CDR3 DNA reads TGTGCCACTCTATCCGGAACAGGGGGCTTTAAGACTGAAGCTTTCTTT. Translation gives CATLSGTGGFKTEAFF.

Here the CDR3 DNA reads TGTGCCAGCAGCGAAACAGGGGACGAGCAGTACTTC. Amino acids: CASSETGDEQYF. The V and J genes are TRBV7-9 and TRBJ2-7, with 7 bases matching TRBD1. CDR3 length equals 12 residues. Looked up from germline, CDR1 is SEHNR and CDR2 is FQNEAQ (reference sequence). The V and J ends lost 5 bases and 5 bases, in that order; junction bases with no gene match: 3.

CDR3 residues: CATRTRKLRTQYF. The CDR3 bases are TGTGCCACCAGGACTAGAAAGCTCAGAACGCAGTATTTT. This rearrangement joins TRBV2 to TRBJ2-3; 7 nucleotides line up with TRBD2. The CDR3 sequence is 13 residues long. V was pared by 10 bases and J by 9 bases, with 13 bases of the junction left unmatched. CDR1 is SNHLY and CDR2 is FYNNEI in the germline V gene.

V gene TRBV2 combines with J gene TRBJ2-2; no clear D gene. Germline V gene data show CDR1 as SNHLY and CDR2 as FYNNEI. Trimming cost V 8 bases and J 9 bases, with 16 bases left between them. CDR3 size: 13 residues. The CDR3 nucleotides read TGTGCCAGCTACGCAGGACGTAAACGGGAGCTGTTTTTT. This codes for CASYAGRKRELFF. Using reference TRBV2 and TRBJ2-2 for the parts outside the CDR3, the full variable domain is EPEVTQTPSHQVTQMGQEVILRCVPISNHLYFYWYRQILGQKVEFLVSFYNNEISEKSEIFDDQFSVERPDGSNFTLKIRSTKLEDSAMYFCASYAGRKRELFFGEGSRLTVL.

Only a few counts were recorded for this clone. A junction boundary mismatches the germline segment, possibly from a read error. The gene calls are TRBV19 and TRBJ1-4; D perhaps matches TRBD1 (5 bases). Looked up from germline, CDR1 is LNHDA and CDR2 is SQIVND (reference sequence). This CDR3 has 15 residues. The CDR3 reads CASSPSGRFNEKVFF. CDR3 sequence (DNA): TGTGCCAGTAGCCCGTCGGGGCGGTTTAATGAAAAAGTGTTTTTT.

V gene TRBV5-1 combines with J gene TRBJ2-1; the match to TRBD1 covers 8 bases. V lost 1 base, J lost 6 bases, and 3 bases stayed unmatched. The CDR3 sequence is 14 residues long. Germline V gene lookup returns CDR1 SGHRS and CDR2 YFSETQ. The CDR3 region is CASSLYDRGNEQFF. The DNA for the CDR3 is TGCGCCAGCAGCTTGTACGACAGGGGCAATGAGCAGTTCTTC.